This T cell receptor (beta chain) was sequenced during a study of blood T cells in healthy people across ages. The V gene lost 3 bases and the J gene lost 5 bases, with 5 bases spanning the gap. This CDR3 spans 11 amino acids. Together with a sample-barcoded 5' primer, a J-beta primer mix was included in a second PCR lasting about 6 to 11 cycles. TCRdb re-called the 5' RACE reads with MiXCR, one entry per CDR3 protein. The sample holds around 800,000 distinct CDR3 sequences, roughly 25% seen once. This clonotype was observed many times. These data also featured in a second study, about T cells of mothers and their children. Per that study: Addition of sample barcodes and 2-4 random nucleotides occurred through the M1S primer of the second PCR.

The sequencing sample was made of blood. This TCR derives from a boy between 10 and 17 years old in good health. The chain combines TRBV12-3 or TRBV12-4 with TRBJ2-7, with D perhaps TRBD1 (5 bases). The CDR3 is CASSLGHEQYF. The CDR3 DNA is TGTGCCAGCAGTTTGGGGCACGAGCAGTACTTC.